The entry that follows covers one TCR beta chain sequence. The clone's antigen remains unknown. No base-level quality is on record; no much larger clone is a single base apart. Hyperthyroidism patients were newly diagnosed, had a disease duration of under 2 months, and were aged 18 to 65 years. Exclusion was applied to patients with uncontrolled infections, other autoimmune diseases, pregnancy or lactation. Diagnoses relied on clinical symptoms, serum thyroxine and TRAb, thyroid ultrasound and orbital computed tomography. For progressor patients, blood was drawn at the first diagnosis of hyperthyroidism, before any ophthalmopathy symptoms had appeared. PBMCs were separated from about 10 ml of fresh peripheral blood using Ficoll-Paque density gradient centrifugation. Patients classed as progressors first received a Graves' hyperthyroidism diagnosis and then went on to develop ophthalmopathy during follow-up. Trizol reagent was used to extract total RNA, and RNA quality was then checked on an Agilent 2100 Bioanalyzer.

TCR beta CDR3 regions were amplified from RNA transcripts. For the first round of RT-PCR on the TCR CDR3, the HTBI primer set was used together with the Qiagen OneStep RT-PCR kit. A second multiplex PCR round built the libraries, followed by size selection and purification. Paired-end sequencing of the libraries was performed with 100 bp reads on an Illumina HiSeq2000. The published analysis was carried out like this. Raw data were processed with SOAPnuke, discarding reads with adapters, uncalled bases, mean Phred below 15, or no exact constant-primer or identifier match. High-quality paired reads were merged with COPE v1.2.5, and unique nucleotide sequences were defined as clonotypes. MiTCR v1.1 was used to align clonotypes to the IMGT TRBV, TRBD and TRBJ reference segments. Analysis was restricted to V-J combinations with a frequency above 0.0001, which covered over 98% of repertoires. A TCS score was defined as the ratio of F50 (clonal expansion) to E x V (chaos), with BLOSUM62-based TCRdist applied between CDR3 peptides within each V-J. Welch's t-statistics and random forest reduced 450 to 600 V-J features to fewer than 15, which were used in a naive Bayes classifier (R e1071). In-frame beta chains were kept once TCRdb had trimmed the public reads at Q25 with fastp and called clones with MiXCR. Entries that share a CDR3 protein sequence are merged under the most common genes and DNA. For this entry, the V and J calls and clone size follow TCRdb and not the study's own pipeline. A total of 650,000 to 850,000 distinct CDR3 sequences appear in this sample, about 19% of them only once. Jointly, the top ten make up 16% of the sample.

As encoded in the germline V gene, CDR1 is MNHNS while CDR2 is SASEGT. The CDR3 numbers 14 residues from cysteine through phenylalanine. Only the CDR3 portion is preserved as DNA: 42 bases, with reading frame beginning at the first base. Deletion took 5 bases off V and 6 bases off J, with a span of 14 bases between the germline ends. These data come from a study of T cells in Graves' hyperthyroidism and ophthalmopathy (dated by TCRdb to between 2018 and 2020). At the level of the whole study: Peripheral blood samples were taken at initial diagnosis, before any treatment was given. In roughly six Graves' hyperthyroidism patients, the study also compared T-cell repertoires from thyroid tissue with T-cell repertoires from blood. An independent validation cohort of about 20 hyperthyroidism patients and 15 or so patients who later progressed to ophthalmopathy tested prospective prediction of ophthalmopathy. The roughly 94 discovery patients were randomly divided into training and test sets at a 7:3 ratio. TCR Vbeta CDR3 sequencing of roughly 140 peripheral blood samples (more than 40 ophthalmopathy, 75 to 85 hyperthyroidism and roughly 17 progressor patients) is reported in the paper. Once sampling was done, hyperthyroidism patients were given methimazole at a starting dose of 30 mg daily, whereas ophthalmopathy patients were given high-dose intravenous methylprednisolone. To identify distinguishing TCR V-J signatures, a discovery cohort of about a hundred patients was used, comprising approximately 40 with Graves' ophthalmopathy and about 59 with stable Graves' hyperthyroidism. Overall results and qualifications from the work: No statistical method was used to fix the sample size in advance, and group allocation was not hidden from the investigators. Blood samples also contained most of the expanded thyroid clonotypes (frequency above 0.001), which suggests that blood repertoires may reflect thyroid immune responses. In validation, progression to ophthalmopathy was predicted by the model with more than 65% sensitivity and nearly 75% specificity, a median of about 6.4 months before onset. A 13 V-J signature model separated ophthalmopathy from stable hyperthyroidism, with about 90% sensitivity and 81.08% specificity in cross-validation and 80%/75% in testing.

This clonotype originated in a woman aged 45-59 years with Graves' hyperthyroidism that later progressed to Graves' ophthalmopathy. The source material was blood. The chain uses TRBV6-1 and TRBJ1-5, with the D gene not confidently named. At the DNA level, the sequence is TGTGCCAGCAGTCCCTCCGACGGGAGTCAGCCCCAGCATTTT. Translated, this is CASSPSDGSQPQHF.